This note documents a single T cell receptor (beta chain) sequence. The entry originates in a study of T cells after somatic rescue of genetic block. From germline, CDR1 is MNHNY and CDR2 SVGAGI (reference sequence). The CDR3 covers 15 residues. V was pared by 6 bases and J by 8 bases, with 12 bases of the junction left unmatched. Assay used: immunoSEQ multiplex PCR; TCRdb lists only in-frame clones, some missing. The sample consists of 15,000 or so clones, less than 75% of them appearing once. The receptor's source is a man between 18 and 35 years old. Material: peripheral blood mononuclear cells (PBMCs). The rearrangement links TRBV6-6 to TRBJ1-4; 7 nucleotides align to TRBD1. This CDR3 reads CASSPGGEVREKLFF. In nucleotides, the CDR3 is TGTGCCAGCAGCCCAGGGGGGGAGGTTCGGGAAAAACTGTTTTTT.